A single sample gave rise to the 10 T cell receptor beta chains below, sequenced in a study of blood T cell repertoires in COVID-19 (TCRdb year 2020). The library was prepared using the immunoSEQ multiplex PCR assay. As stored in TCRdb, this immuneACCESS dataset retains in-frame rearrangements with V and J assigned. A fraction of the clones does not appear; measured against another copy, unresolved V genes explain less than half of the discrepancy, and the remainder lacks a known reason. The sample table lists 200,000 to 250,000 clones, about four fifths of them with a count of one. The ten largest account for 4.8% of the sample. Sequencing was done on a sample of PBMCs or T cells enriched from blood (not recorded which). The receptors come from a woman aged 45 to 65 who had been exposed to COVID-19.

The chain couples TRBV6-2 or TRBV6-3 to TRBJ2-3; D is perhaps TRBD2 (6 bases). Germline lookup yields CDR1 MNHEY and CDR2 SVGEGT. Deletions cut 5 bases from V and 3 bases from J, with 12 bases between. This CDR3 is built from 14 residues. CDR3 residues: CASSPAGRTDTQYF. The CDR3 DNA sequence: TGTGCCAGCAGTCCCGCGGGGAGGACAGATACGCAGTATTTT.

The V gene is TRBV2, the J gene TRBJ1-5; 7 nucleotides agree with TRBD1. Germline V lookup: CDR1 SNHLY, CDR2 FYNNEI. The CDR3 contains 14 residues. With 6 bases clipped from V and 2 bases from J, the junction kept 4 bases outside the gene matches. The CDR3 loop is CASSDDRGNQPQHF. The DNA of the CDR3 is TGTGCCAGCAGCGACGACAGGGGCAATCAGCCCCAGCATTTT.

This chain uses TRBV9 with TRBJ1-1; TRBD1 is a possible D gene (5 bases). The V gene lost 7 bases and the J gene lost 3 bases, with 16 bases spanning the gap. Germline values: CDR1 SGDLS, CDR2 YYNGEE. The CDR3 is made up of 14 amino acids. DNA of the CDR3: TGTGCCAGCGGGTGGGTAGGGGAGGACACTGAAGCTTTCTTT. It translates to CASGWVGEDTEAFF.

The chain joins TRBV19 to TRBJ1-2; weak D call: TRBD1 (6 bases). This CDR3 has 16 amino acids. CDR1 and CDR2 from the germline V gene are LNHDA and SQIVND (reference sequence). The germline V and J ends were trimmed by 5 bases and 8 bases, with 24 bases remaining between them. The CDR3 DNA reads TGTGCCAGTAGTGCTTCCCCCAGGGGCCGCTTAGGAGGCTACACCTTC. This sequence encodes CASSASPRGRLGGYTF.

This chain uses TRBV28 with TRBJ2-1; a weak D match, TRBD1 (6 bases). This CDR3 contains 15 residues. V was clipped by 4 bases and J by 3 bases, with 13 bases between them. CDR1 is MDHEN, CDR2 SYDVKM, per germline. Here the CDR3 reads CASSSQGLGYNEQFF. The CDR3 DNA is TGTGCCAGCAGTTCCCAGGGGCTAGGCTACAATGAGCAGTTCTTC.

The rearrangement joins TRBV19 to TRBJ1-5, with 11 bases matching TRBD1. Germline V gene sequence: CDR1 LNHDA, CDR2 SQIVND (reference sequence). J gave up 5 bases and V 6 bases, and 9 bases lay outside the gene matches. This CDR3 is 16 amino acids long. The CDR3 DNA is TGTGCCAGTAGCCCTACGGACAGGGGGCTTTATCAGCCCCAGCATTTT. It is translated as CASSPTDRGLYQPQHF.

This clone was detected only a few times. The chain employs TRBV30 and TRBJ2-1, with 10 bases lining up with TRBD2. J lost 6 bases, V lost 6 bases, and 8 bases had no gene match. Germline CDR1 is GTSNPN and CDR2 is SVGIG (reference sequence). This CDR3 has 14 amino acids. The DNA of the CDR3 is TGTGCCTGCACGTTAGCGGGGGGAACCAATGAGCAGTTCTTC. Protein product: CACTLAGGTNEQFF.

In this sample, this clone turned up once. The chain is built from TRBV28 and TRBJ1-1; a possible D gene is TRBD1 (6 bases). Germline loops: CDR1 MDHEN, CDR2 SYDVKM. The CDR3 length is 13 residues. Deletions cut 5 bases from V and 4 bases from J, with 11 bases between. CDR3 bases: TGTGCCAGCAGTCTAACAGGGACCACTGAAGCTTTCTTT. It is translated as CASSLTGTTEAFF.

The chain couples TRBV2 to TRBJ1-2, with D tentatively TRBD1 (6 bases). The germline V gene has CDR1 SNHLY and CDR2 FYNNEI. V lost 6 bases, J lost 4 bases, and 9 bases lay in between. There are 12 residues in the CDR3. CDR3 bases: TGTGCCAGCAGGGACAGCCTCTATGGCTACACCTTC. Translation: CASRDSLYGYTF.

The sample holds a few counts of this clone. The gene calls are TRBV11-3 and TRBJ2-5, with D maybe TRBD1 (6 bases). CDR1 is SGHNT and CDR2 is YENEEA in the germline V gene. This CDR3 is 16 amino acids long. V lost 2 bases and J lost 4, with 17 bases in between. CDR3 protein: CASSLQGPGPIETQYF. DNA for the CDR3: TGTGCCAGCAGCTTACAGGGGCCGGGACCCATAGAGACCCAGTACTTC.